Listed here is a single TCR beta chain. Its antigen is as yet unknown. From PBMCs, CD4+ and CD8+ T cells were sorted. These data originate in a study of CD8+ T cells in alopecia areata. TCR sequencing used cDNA made by reverse transcription of extracted RNA. Some clones are missing from TCRdb's copy, which holds only in-frame ones; the method was immunoSEQ multiplex PCR. Of 110,000 to 150,000 clones listed, roughly three fifths were seen once; the top ten hold 5% to 7.5%. Broader study findings: Sequencing of scalp tissue also captures the resident alphabeta T cells of normal skin.

Sequencing was performed on CD4+ T cells sorted from blood, taken at week 0. The clonotype comes from a human donor with alopecia areata.

CDR3 amino acids: CASSPQGRNSPLHF. CDR3 coding DNA: TGTGCCAGCAGTCCACAGGGGCGCAATTCACCCCTCCACTTT. V gene TRBV2 combines with J gene TRBJ1-6, with 7 bases matching TRBD1. CDR3 length: 14 amino acids. After removal of 5 bases from V and 7 bases from J, the junction contained 5 bases not matched to a gene. CDR1 and CDR2 from the germline V gene are SNHLY and FYNNEI.